One sample yielded the 26 T cell receptor beta chains listed below, sequenced in a study of cytomegalovirus exposure and HLA in healthy donors. Profiled with immunoSEQ multiplex PCR; TCRdb holds only in-frame clones, not every one. The table records 150,000 or so clones, 75% to 90% of them present only once. Sequencing used PBMCs. The receptors here all came from a man between 18 and 29 years old in good health and CMV-seropositive.

The rearrangement joins TRBV5-1 to TRBJ1-2, with 7 bases lining up with TRBD1. Trimming at V came to 4 bases and at J to 4 bases, leaving 7 bases not matched to a gene. Germline assignment: CDR1 SGHRS and CDR2 YFSETQ. The CDR3 is 14 residues long. The CDR3 spells CASSHLTGSYGYTF. For the CDR3, the DNA is TGCGCCAGCAGCCACCTGACAGGGTCCTATGGCTACACCTTC.

This clone showed up just once. This chain uses TRBV7-6 with TRBJ2-5, with D perhaps matching TRBD1 (6 bases). V was trimmed by 6 bases and J by 5 bases, leaving 16 bases between them. Per germline, CDR1 SGHVS and CDR2 FNYEAQ. The CDR3 loop spans 14 amino acids. CDR3 protein: CASSFGGGRETQYF. In DNA form, the CDR3 reads TGTGCCAGCAGTTTCGGTGGGGGCAGGGAGACCCAGTACTTC. Combining the CDR3 with reference TRBV7-6 and TRBJ2-5 gives the whole variable domain GAGVSQSPRYKVTKRGQDVALRCDPISGHVSLYWYRQALGQGPEFLTYFNYEAQQDKSGLPNDRFSAERPEGSISTLTIQRTEQRDSAMYRCASSFGGGRETQYFGPGTRLLVL.

V and J are TRBV6-5 and TRBJ2-3, with TRBD2 matching 7 bases. After removal of 2 bases from V and 4 bases from J, the junction contained 3 bases not matched to a gene. This CDR3 spans 14 amino acids. Germline assignment: CDR1 MNHEY and CDR2 SVGAGI. CDR3 in amino acids: CASSYVTSPDTQYF. In DNA form, the CDR3 reads TGTGCCAGCAGTTACGTGACTAGCCCAGATACGCAGTATTTT.

This clone appeared a single time. V and J are TRBV2 and TRBJ1-5; 7 bases align to TRBD1. J gave up 4 bases and V 3 bases, and 9 bases lay outside the gene matches. Germline CDR1 SNHLY, CDR2 FYNNEI. This CDR3 has 16 residues. The CDR3 nucleotides read TGTGCCAGCAGTGATGGAGACAGGGCAGGAAATCAGCCCCAGCATTTT. Translating it yields CASSDGDRAGNQPQHF. Combining the CDR3 with reference TRBV2 and TRBJ1-5 gives the whole variable domain EPEVTQTPSHQVTQMGQEVILRCVPISNHLYFYWYRQILGQKVEFLVSFYNNEISEKSEIFDDQFSVERPDGSNFTLKIRSTKLEDSAMYFCASSDGDRAGNQPQHFGDGTRLSIL.

As concerns this clone: A much more abundant neighbour one base away suggests this may be a read error. Other DNA sequences in this specimen translate into the identical CDR3. J is TRBJ1-4 and V is TRBV18, with D possibly matching TRBD1 (5 bases). The CDR3 spans 15 residues. The germline V gene has CDR1 KGHSH and CDR2 LQKENI. Trimming cost V 1 base and J 4 bases, with 10 bases left between them. The CDR3 coding sequence is TGTGCCAGCTCACCACGGGGCCAGAATAATGAAAAACTGTTTTTT. Translating it yields CASSPRGQNNEKLFF.

The rearrangement joins TRBV19 to TRBJ1-4; 8 bases line up with TRBD1. V shed 5 bases, J shed 3 bases, and the junction held 8 bases outside the gene matches. Germline loops: CDR1 LNHDA, CDR2 SQIVND (reference sequence). This CDR3 has 16 amino acids. The CDR3 coding sequence is TGTGCCAGTAGTTTACACAGGGGGACAGCTAATGAAAAACTGTTTTTT. This encodes CASSLHRGTANEKLFF. The full variable domain, rest sourced from reference TRBV19 and TRBJ1-4, is DGGITQSPKYLFRKEGQNVTLSCEQNLNHDAMYWYRQDPGQGLRLIYYSQIVNDFQKGDIAEGYSVSREKKESFPLTVTSAQKNPTAFYLCASSLHRGTANEKLFFGSGTQLSVL.

This chain uses TRBV5-6 with TRBJ1-5; maybe TRBD1 (5 bases). Germline-derived CDR1 and CDR2 are SGHDT and YYEEEE. Trimming took off 4 bases at V and 1 base at J, with 12 bases between the two ends. The CDR3 is made up of 15 amino acids. CDR3 in DNA: TGTGCCAGCAGCCGTCGGGGGGTCAGCAATCAGCCCCAGCATTTT. Protein product: CASSRRGVSNQPQHF. Complete variable domain (other parts from reference TRBV5-6 and TRBJ1-5): DAGVTQSPTHLIKTRGQQVTLRCSPKSGHDTVSWYQQALGQGPQFIFQYYEEEERQRGNFPDRFSGHQFPNYSSELNVNALLLGDSALYLCASSRRGVSNQPQHFGDGTRLSIL.

In DNA, the CDR3 is TGTGCCAGCCACGCGATGACACCGCTTAGCACAGATACGCAGTATTTT. It yields the protein CASHAMTPLSTDTQYF. V and J are TRBV7-9 and TRBJ2-3, with D unresolved. Germline CDR1 and CDR2: SEHNR and FQNEAQ (reference sequence). V lost 8 bases and J lost 0, with 18 bases in between. The CDR3 length is 16 residues.

V usage is TRBV5-5 and J usage is TRBJ2-5; TRBD2 agrees at 7 bases. The length of the CDR3 is 15 residues. V lost 0 bases, J lost 4 bases, and 6 bases stayed unmatched. Germline CDR1 SGHKS, CDR2 YYEKEE (reference sequence). CDR3 region: CASSLALAVTETQYF. The CDR3, as DNA: TGTGCCAGCAGCTTGGCCCTAGCGGTAACAGAGACCCAGTACTTC. The whole variable domain, remainder taken from reference TRBV5-5 and TRBJ2-5, is DAGVTQSPTHLIKTRGQQVTLRCSPISGHKSVSWYQQVLGQGPQFIFQYYEKEERGRGNFPDRFSARQFPNYSSELNVNALLLGDSALYLCASSLALAVTETQYFGPGTRLLVL.

The V gene is TRBV7-2, the J gene TRBJ2-5; D is undetermined. The V gene lost 1 base and the J gene lost 6 bases, with 6 bases spanning the gap. CDR3 length equals 12 residues. Germline CDR1 reads SGHTA; CDR2 reads FQGNSA. The CDR3 spells CASSLVLKTQYF. As DNA, the CDR3 is TGTGCCAGCAGCTTAGTACTAAAGACCCAGTACTTC.

The gene calls are TRBV4-3 and TRBJ2-3; tentatively, D is TRBD2 (6 bases). Germline V gene sequence: CDR1 LGHNA, CDR2 YSLEER. V was shortened by 0 bases and J by 2 bases, with 9 bases between the two germline ends. This CDR3 has 15 residues. The CDR3 nucleotides read TGCGCCAGCAGCCAAGACAGGACTACCACAGATACGCAGTATTTT. Translation gives CASSQDRTTTDTQYF.

This sequence joins TRBV6-5 and TRBJ2-3; 7 nucleotides line up with TRBD1. V was pared by 6 bases and J by 2 bases, with 8 bases of the junction left unmatched. This CDR3 has 15 residues. Germline-derived CDR1 and CDR2 are MNHEY and SVGAGI. The CDR3 region has the DNA TGTGCCAGCAGGAGGGGACAGACCTTCACAGATACGCAGTATTTT. Amino acid sequence: CASRRGQTFTDTQYF.

J is TRBJ1-5 and V is TRBV6-5; D call uncertain. Trimming removed 5 bases from V and 7 bases from J, with 15 bases in between. The CDR3 covers 14 residues. The germline gives CDR1 MNHEY, CDR2 SVGAGI. The CDR3, as DNA: TGTGCCAGCAGTGAAAACCGTGGGAGGCAGCCCCAGCATTTT. Translation: CASSENRGRQPQHF.

This chain connects TRBV27 to TRBJ2-5; TRBD2 matches 15 bases. V shed 6 bases and J 2 bases; nucleotides not matched to a gene: 4. The germline V gene has CDR1 MNHEY and CDR2 SMNVEV (reference sequence). The CDR3 sequence is 16 residues long. Here the CDR3 reads CASSPGTSGGQETQYF. The CDR3 bases are TGTGCCAGCAGCCCAGGGACTAGCGGGGGGCAAGAGACCCAGTACTTC.

This rearrangement joins TRBV30 to TRBJ2-2; no definite D call. CDR1 GTSNPN and CDR2 SVGIG come from the germline V gene (reference sequence). The CDR3 is 13 amino acids. Trimming stripped 0 bases from V and 3 bases from J, with 5 bases between. The CDR3 sequence: CAWSVQDTGELFF. CDR3 sequence (DNA): TGTGCCTGGAGTGTTCAGGACACCGGGGAGCTGTTTTTT. The variable domain in full, completed from reference TRBV30 and TRBJ2-2, reads SQTIHQWPATLVQPVGSPLSLECTVEGTSNPNLYWYRQAAGRGLQLLFYSVGIGQISSEVPQNLSASRPQDRQFILSSKKLLLSDSGFYLCAWSVQDTGELFFGEGSRLTVL.

The chain carries TRBV6-5 and TRBJ2-7; TRBD2 matches at 9 bases. The CDR3 is 15 residues long. Germline loops: CDR1 MNHEY, CDR2 SVGAGI. V trimming: 6 bases; J trimming: 2 bases; junction bases outside the gene matches: 8. The CDR3 region is CASRSLAGAPYEQYF. CDR3 bases: TGTGCCAGCAGATCACTAGCGGGTGCCCCCTACGAGCAGTACTTC.

The genes are TRBV5-1 and TRBJ1-1, with D possibly being TRBD1 (5 bases). Germline loops: CDR1 SGHRS, CDR2 YFSETQ. The V and J ends lost 1 base and 4 bases respectively, with 11 bases between them. The CDR3 is made up of 14 amino acids. In nucleotides, the CDR3 is TGCGCCAGCAGCTTGAACATAGGGGTCACTGAAGCTTTCTTT. This translates into CASSLNIGVTEAFF.

V is TRBV28 and J is TRBJ2-1, with 8 bases identical to TRBD2. V was clipped by 7 bases and J by 6 bases; unmatched bases: 5. Germline values: CDR1 MDHEN, CDR2 SYDVKM. The CDR3 covers 13 residues. The CDR3 nucleotides read TGTGCCAGCATCGCCGGGGGGGCCAATGAGCAGTTCTTC. It codes for CASIAGGANEQFF. Filled out from reference TRBV28 and TRBJ2-1, the complete variable domain reads DVKVTQSSRYLVKRTGEKVFLECVQDMDHENMFWYRQDPGLGLRLIYFSYDVKMKEKGDIPEGYSVSREKKERFSLILESASTNQTSMYLCASIAGGANEQFFGPGTRLTVL.

This CDR3 is CASSPDKGQGINYGYTF. The CDR3 nucleotides read TGTGCCAGCAGTCCCGACAAAGGACAGGGGATCAACTATGGCTACACCTTC. The chain employs TRBV27 and TRBJ1-2; 9 bases map to TRBD1. V gave up 5 bases and J gave up 2 bases; unmatched junction bases: 12. This CDR3 is built from 17 residues. Germline V gene lookup returns CDR1 MNHEY and CDR2 SMNVEV (reference sequence).

This sequence joins TRBV7-9 and TRBJ1-2, with TRBD1 matching 10 bases. Germline CDR1 reads SEHNR; CDR2 reads FQNEAQ (reference sequence). The CDR3 runs 14 residues. With V trimmed by 3 bases and J by 8 bases, 6 bases remained unmatched. CDR3 sequence reads: CASSFGDRGFGYTF. CDR3 in DNA: TGTGCCAGCAGCTTCGGGGACAGGGGTTTCGGCTACACCTTC.

The chain employs TRBV5-6 and TRBJ1-1; TRBD1 is a possible D gene (5 bases). The V and J ends lost 4 bases and 5 bases respectively, with 15 bases between them. The CDR3 is 14 residues long. The germline V gene has CDR1 SGHDT and CDR2 YYEEEE. The chain's CDR3 is CASSPFGGGTEAFF. The CDR3 coding sequence is TGTGCCAGCAGCCCTTTTGGTGGGGGGACTGAAGCTTTCTTT.

The J gene is TRBJ1-1, the V gene TRBV6-5; TRBD1 is a possible D gene (6 bases). The CDR3 has 15 amino acids. Trimming took 6 bases from V and 3 from J, leaving 17 bases between them. Germline V gene data show CDR1 as MNHEY and CDR2 as SVGAGI. CDR3 in DNA: TGTGCCAGCAGCCTCGTAGGGGGGGTCGACACTGAAGCTTTCTTT. Its protein is CASSLVGGVDTEAFF.

The genes are TRBV7-6 and TRBJ2-7, with 7 bases identical to TRBD2. J was trimmed by 3 bases and V by 5 bases; bases with no gene match: 13. Germline V lookup: CDR1 SGHVS, CDR2 FNYEAQ. The CDR3 covers 16 residues. For the CDR3, the DNA is TGTGCCAGCAGCCCCTGGGAGGGCGGGAGAGTCTACGAGCAGTACTTC. Its translation is CASSPWEGGRVYEQYF.

This clone was counted between two and nine times. The rearrangement links TRBV7-9 to TRBJ1-4; 8 bases are shared with TRBD1. CDR3 length equals 15 residues. The germline CDR1 and CDR2 sequences are SEHNR and FQNEAQ (reference sequence). The V and J ends lost 4 bases and 7 bases, in that order; junction bases with no gene match: 8. The chain's CDR3 is CASSYSGTGGEKLFF. The CDR3 DNA reads TGTGCCAGCAGCTACTCCGGGACAGGTGGTGAAAAACTGTTTTTT.

V gene TRBV6-5 combines with J gene TRBJ2-3, with D uncertain. V lost 5 bases to trimming and J lost 2 bases, with 8 bases between them. This CDR3 spans 13 amino acids. Per the germline V gene, CDR1 is MNHEY and CDR2 is SVGAGI. CDR3 DNA sequence: TGTGCCAGCAGTGCTTACTACACAGATACGCAGTATTTT. Protein sequence: CASSAYYTDTQYF.

The J gene is TRBJ2-1, the V gene TRBV29-1, with D possibly matching TRBD1 (6 bases). The CDR3 has 12 amino acids. The V end was cut by 7 bases, the J end by 10 bases, with 17 bases between. Germline V gene data show CDR1 as SQVTM and CDR2 as ANQGSEA. For the CDR3, the DNA is TGCAGCGAAATACCCGGGACATGCGAGCAGTTCTTC. Translation gives CSEIPGTCEQFF.